This TCR beta chain was retrieved from a study of T cells in pancreatic ductal adenocarcinoma (dated by TCRdb to 2017 to 2019). Regarding the study in general: The work assessed suppressive cells as well as CD8+ T cells infiltrating resected pancreatic ductal adenocarcinoma, measuring their numbers, locations, and properties, in order to shed light on the adaptive T-cell response that occurs naturally.

The immunoSEQ hsTCRB kit was used to amplify TCR beta CDR3 regions from genomic DNA. An Illumina HiSeq system was used to carry out high-throughput TRB CDR3 sequencing. In the original analysis: Sequencing reads were analyzed with the immunoSEQ software, and nonproductive sequences with premature stops or frame-shifts were excluded. Clonality of the repertoire was calculated as one minus Shannon entropy normalized by log2 of the number of unique productive sequences. TCRdb took over this immuneACCESS table, retaining in-frame rearrangements with V and J assigned. Such tables are incomplete; in checked studies, under half of the missing clones stem from an unresolved V gene, and the remainder is unexplained. The V and J calls and clone size come from that table; D and trimming were worked out from the DNA. This sample has roughly 16,000 clones in its table, and 88% of those were observed once. Jointly, the top ten make up 0.94% of the sample.

The germline V gene sets CDR1 to LGHNA and CDR2 to YSLEER. The junction carries 14 bases between V and J, which are trimmed by 4 bases and 1 base respectively. The CDR3 contains 16 residues, cysteine and phenylalanine counted. The entry retains the CDR3 DNA only, 48 bases that are in frame from base 1. A word on this clone: This clone's antigen is unknown. Base qualities are missing; no much larger clone stands one base away.

What the study reported, not specific to this receptor: Compared with tumor samples, blood samples had more total productive templates and roughly 8-fold more unique clonotypes. Since most people with pancreatic cancer show up with disease that cannot be operated on, the resected cohort was biased toward the minority who had early-stage disease. There was no significant difference in T-cell clonality between tumor and blood, where mean clonality was approximately 0.12 for tumors and 0.06 to 0.085 for blood. Because tumors are enriched in CD45RO+ effector T cells rather than naive T cells, which biases toward lower diversity, comparisons of clonality between tumor and blood may be biased.

Selected pancreatic ductal adenocarcinoma patients had undergone surgery without neoadjuvant therapy. Peripheral blood was collected in heparin tubes, and PBMCs were isolated by histopaque density gradient and cryopreserved in roughly 10% DMSO. Using the DNeasy Blood and Tissue Kit along with Proteinase K and RNase treatment, genomic DNA was extracted from roughly seven PBMC specimens and roughly 10 flash-frozen tumor specimens. The source material was PBMCs. This TCR was recovered from a human donor with pancreatic ductal adenocarcinoma. Recombination connected TRBV4-3 to TRBJ1-3, with no confidently assigned D gene. The encoded CDR3 is CASSLTASGSGNTIYF. The bases are TGCGCCAGCAGCCTCACCGCGAGCGGATCTGGAAACACCATATATTTT.